This TCR beta chain was retrieved from a study of T cell repertoires in cytomegalovirus infection. About the study: Both recently identified HLA-C-restricted and well-studied HLA-B-restricted CMV epitopes were used in the study. Public TCR beta signature analysis indicated the presence of both CMV infection and matching HLA type.

One entry per CDR3 protein results from TCRdb running MiXCR on the reads. The sample carries about 69,000 distinct CDR3 sequences, under 30% recorded once. Study observations and caveats: The study identified carriers of CMV plus the relevant HLA from cumulative public TCR beta family frequency. The ex vivo response was dominated by HLA-C-restricted CMV-specific TCR beta clonotypes.

On this clonotype itself: Its specificity is not known.

V was clipped by 1 base and J by 0 bases, with 10 bases between them. This CDR3 is 16 amino acids long. Germline CDR1 SEHNR, CDR2 FQNEAQ (reference sequence). The receptor comes from a human donor in good health (CMV status not recorded). Some clones in this sample may be carry-over from other donors' samples. The sample consisted of CD8+ T cells from cultured PBMCs, taken from culture after CMV antigen stimulation. The J gene is TRBJ2-1, the V gene TRBV7-9; D gene ambiguous. CDR3 sequence reads: CASSLGAQSSYNEQFF. DNA of the CDR3: TGTGCCAGCAGCTTAGGAGCTCAGAGCTCCTACAATGAGCAGTTCTTC.